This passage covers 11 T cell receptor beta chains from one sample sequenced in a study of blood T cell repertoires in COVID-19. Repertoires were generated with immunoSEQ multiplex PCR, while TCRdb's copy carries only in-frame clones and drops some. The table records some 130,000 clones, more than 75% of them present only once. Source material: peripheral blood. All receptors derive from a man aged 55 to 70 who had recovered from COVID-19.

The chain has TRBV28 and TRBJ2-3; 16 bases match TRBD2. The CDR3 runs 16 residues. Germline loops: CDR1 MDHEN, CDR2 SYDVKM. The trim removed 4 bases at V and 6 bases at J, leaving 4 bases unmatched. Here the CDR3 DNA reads TGTGCCAGCAGTTCCCTGGGACTAGCGGGAGGGGATACGCAGTATTTT. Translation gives CASSSLGLAGGDTQYF.

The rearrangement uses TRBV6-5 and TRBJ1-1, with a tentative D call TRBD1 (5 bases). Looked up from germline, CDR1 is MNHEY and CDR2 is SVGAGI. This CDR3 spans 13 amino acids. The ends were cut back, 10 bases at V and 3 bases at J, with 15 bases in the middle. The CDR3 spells CATSSGGDTEAFF. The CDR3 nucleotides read TGTGCCACCTCCTCGGGGGGGGACACTGAAGCTTTCTTT.

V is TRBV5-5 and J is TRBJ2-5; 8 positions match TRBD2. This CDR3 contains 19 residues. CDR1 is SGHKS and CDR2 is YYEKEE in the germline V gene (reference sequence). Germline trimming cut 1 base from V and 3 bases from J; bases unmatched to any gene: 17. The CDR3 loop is CASSLFLVRSREGKETQYF. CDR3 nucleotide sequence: TGTGCCAGCAGCTTGTTTCTAGTGCGTAGTCGGGAGGGGAAAGAGACCCAGTACTTC.

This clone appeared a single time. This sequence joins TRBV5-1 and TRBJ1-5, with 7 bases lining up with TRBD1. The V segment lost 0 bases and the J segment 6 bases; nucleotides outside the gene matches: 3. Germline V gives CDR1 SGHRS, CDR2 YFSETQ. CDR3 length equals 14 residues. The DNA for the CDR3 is TGCGCCAGCAGCTTGGGTGACAGGGCTCAGCCCCAGCATTTT. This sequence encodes CASSLGDRAQPQHF.

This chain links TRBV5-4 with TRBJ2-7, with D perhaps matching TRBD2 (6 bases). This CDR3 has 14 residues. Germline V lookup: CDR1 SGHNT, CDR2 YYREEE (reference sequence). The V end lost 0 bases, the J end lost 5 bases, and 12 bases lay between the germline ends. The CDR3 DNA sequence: TGTGCCAGCAGCTTGGCCGGCGGGGACCACGAGCAGTACTTC. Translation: CASSLAGGDHEQYF. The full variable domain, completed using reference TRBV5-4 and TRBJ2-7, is ETGVTQSPTHLIKTRGQQVTLRCSSQSGHNTVSWYQQALGQGPQFIFQYYREEENGRGNFPPRFSGLQFPNYSSELNVNALELDDSALYLCASSLAGGDHEQYFGPGTRLTVT.

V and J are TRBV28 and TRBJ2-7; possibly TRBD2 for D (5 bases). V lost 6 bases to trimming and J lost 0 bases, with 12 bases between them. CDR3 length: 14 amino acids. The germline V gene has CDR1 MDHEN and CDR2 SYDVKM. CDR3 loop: CASRKDGVSYEQYF. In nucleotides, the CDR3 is TGTGCCAGCAGAAAGGACGGGGTCTCCTACGAGCAGTACTTC.

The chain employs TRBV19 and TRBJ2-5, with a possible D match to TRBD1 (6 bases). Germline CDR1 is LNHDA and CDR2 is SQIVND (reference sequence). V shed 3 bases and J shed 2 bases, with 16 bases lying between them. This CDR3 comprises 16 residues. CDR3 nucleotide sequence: TGTGCCAGTAGTATGGGAACAGGGAGTTGGCAAGAGACCCAGTACTTC. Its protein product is CASSMGTGSWQETQYF.

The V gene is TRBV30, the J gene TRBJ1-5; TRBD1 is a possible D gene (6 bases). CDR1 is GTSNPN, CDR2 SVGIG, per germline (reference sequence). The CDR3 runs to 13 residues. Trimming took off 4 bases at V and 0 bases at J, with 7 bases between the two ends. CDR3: CAWNRVSNQPQHF. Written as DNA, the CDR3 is TGTGCCTGGAACAGGGTTAGCAATCAGCCCCAGCATTTT. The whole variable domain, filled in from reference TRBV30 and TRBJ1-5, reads SQTIHQWPATLVQPVGSPLSLECTVEGTSNPNLYWYRQAAGRGLQLLFYSVGIGQISSEVPQNLSASRPQDRQFILSSKKLLLSDSGFYLCAWNRVSNQPQHFGDGTRLSIL.

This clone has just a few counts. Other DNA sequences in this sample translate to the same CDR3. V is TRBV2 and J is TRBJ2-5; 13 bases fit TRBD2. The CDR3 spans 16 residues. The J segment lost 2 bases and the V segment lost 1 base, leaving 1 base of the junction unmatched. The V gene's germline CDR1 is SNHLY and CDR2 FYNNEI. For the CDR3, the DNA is TGTGCCAGCAGTGAAGGACTAGCGGGGGGTCAAGAGACCCAGTACTTC. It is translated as CASSEGLAGGQETQYF.

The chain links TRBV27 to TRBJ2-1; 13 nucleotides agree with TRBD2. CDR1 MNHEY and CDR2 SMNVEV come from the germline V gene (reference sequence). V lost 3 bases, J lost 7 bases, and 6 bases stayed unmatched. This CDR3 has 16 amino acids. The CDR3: CASSFRLAGGLNEQFF. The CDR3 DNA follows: TGTGCCAGCAGTTTCCGACTAGCGGGAGGTCTAAATGAGCAGTTCTTC.

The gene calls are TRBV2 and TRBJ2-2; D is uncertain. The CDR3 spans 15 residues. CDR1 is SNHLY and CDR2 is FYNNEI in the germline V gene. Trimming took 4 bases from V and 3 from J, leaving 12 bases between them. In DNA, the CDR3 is TGTGCCAGCAGTGGTTACGCGACTGACACCGGGGAGCTGTTTTTT. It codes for CASSGYATDTGELFF.